The 9 T cell receptor beta chains below were found in one sample sequenced in a study of T cell responses to AZD1222 COVID-19 vaccine. Produced via immunoSEQ multiplex PCR; TCRdb's table is partial and in-frame only. The sample includes more than 150,000 clones, around 89% of them seen just once. Sample: peripheral blood, taken 28 days after the second AZD1222 dose. The origin of the receptors is an adult who received the AZD1222 COVID-19 vaccine.

The J gene is TRBJ2-1, the V gene TRBV5-3, with a tentative D call TRBD1 (5 bases). TRBV5-3 is an open reading frame, and its role is uncertain. V was pared by 1 base and J by 0 bases, with 11 bases between. This CDR3 is built from 16 residues. CDR3: CARSLSGQSSYNEQFF. CDR3 nucleotides: TGTGCCAGAAGCTTGTCAGGGCAGAGCTCCTACAATGAGCAGTTCTTC.

The chain has TRBV19 and TRBJ1-5; D unresolved. Deletions cut 1 base from V and 2 bases from J, with 9 bases between. Germline V gene sequence: CDR1 LNHDA, CDR2 SQIVND (reference sequence). The CDR3 is made up of 15 amino acids. The CDR3 region is CASSIAGRGNQPQHF. DNA of the CDR3: TGTGCCAGTAGTATAGCGGGTAGGGGCAATCAGCCCCAGCATTTT.

V is TRBV7-9 and J is TRBJ2-1, with no clear D. From germline, CDR1 is SEHNR and CDR2 FQNEAQ (reference sequence). Trimming shortened V by 3 bases and J by 10 bases, and 13 bases separated the two germline ends. CDR3 length equals 13 residues. In nucleotides, the CDR3 is TGTGCCAGCAGCTTTTATGGGGTCGACGAGCAGTTCTTC. This sequence encodes CASSFYGVDEQFF.

The chain recombines TRBV28 with TRBJ2-7; D gene ambiguous. Germline V gives CDR1 MDHEN, CDR2 SYDVKM. V shed 5 bases and J shed 6 bases, with 11 bases lying between them. This CDR3 comprises 12 residues. The CDR3 sequence: CASSILKGEQYF. CDR3 in DNA: TGTGCCAGCAGTATCCTCAAGGGCGAGCAGTACTTC.

The rearrangement uses TRBV14 and TRBJ2-3; D remains unclear. CDR3 length: 11 residues. Trimming shortened V by 5 bases and J by 4 bases, and 4 bases separated the two germline ends. The V gene's germline CDR1 is SGHDN and CDR2 FVKESK. Here the CDR3 DNA reads TGTGCCAGCAGCAGGTCAGATACGCAGTATTTT. Residues: CASSRSDTQYF. The complete variable domain, with remaining parts taken from reference TRBV14 and TRBJ2-3, reads EAGVTQFPSHSVIEKGQTVTLRCDPISGHDNLYWYRRVMGKEIKFLLHFVKESKQDESGMPNNRFLAERTGGTYSTLKVQPAELEDSGVYFCASSRSDTQYFGPGTRLTVL.

The CDR3 nucleotides are TGTGCCAGCAGCGTAGAAGATCGGCTGTATGGCTACACCTTC. Translating it yields CASSVEDRLYGYTF. The chain recombines TRBV9 with TRBJ1-2; D call uncertain. The CDR3 contains 14 residues. Germline V gene data show CDR1 as SGDLS and CDR2 as YYNGEE. V lost 0 bases, J lost 5 bases, and 11 bases lay in between.

In this sample, this clone turned up a few times. The V gene is TRBV9, the J gene TRBJ2-7; 7 bases match TRBD2. CDR1 is SGDLS and CDR2 is YYNGEE in the germline V gene. This CDR3 has 16 residues. After removal of 0 bases from V and 6 bases from J, the junction contained 12 bases not matched to a gene. The CDR3 DNA reads as TGTGCCAGCAGCGTAGCCTCGGCGGGAGAAGTATCCGAGCAGTACTTC. It codes for CASSVASAGEVSEQYF.

CDR3 bases: TGTGCCTGGAGCACGGGAGTACCGAGGAATTCACCCCTCCACTTT. It encodes CAWSTGVPRNSPLHF. This rearrangement joins TRBV30 to TRBJ1-6; D gene ambiguous. This CDR3 spans 15 amino acids. Between the trimmed V and J ends, which lost 3 bases and 7 bases, there was a span of 16 bases. CDR1 is GTSNPN, CDR2 SVGIG, per germline (reference sequence).

The rearrangement joins TRBV18 to TRBJ1-3; TRBD1 agrees at 9 bases. The CDR3 runs 16 residues. J lost 0 bases, V lost 6 bases, and 6 bases had no gene match. Germline CDR1 KGHSH, CDR2 LQKENI. CDR3 amino acids: CASSEDRGYSGNTIYF. CDR3 DNA sequence: TGTGCCAGCTCGGAGGACAGGGGATACTCTGGAAACACCATATATTTT. Full variable domain (outside the CDR3, taken from reference TRBV18 and TRBJ1-3): NAGVMQNPRHLVRRRGQEARLRCSPMKGHSHVYWYRQLPEEGLKFMVYLQKENIIDESGMPKERFSAEFPKEGPSILRIQQVVRGDSAAYFCASSEDRGYSGNTIYFGEGSWLTVV.